A few counts support the clone carrying this T cell receptor (beta chain). The antigen remains unidentified. The data were obtained in a study of T cell repertoires in cytomegalovirus infection. Study details: The authors used CMV epitopes that were HLA-C-restricted (recently identified) and HLA-B-restricted (well studied). Both a matching HLA type and CMV infection were indicated by public TCR beta signatures.

Study conclusions and caveats: Predominance within the ex vivo response was attributable to HLA-C-restricted CMV-specific TCR beta clonotypes. Cumulative frequency (of public TCR beta family members) identified carriers of CMV plus the relevant HLA.

V was pared by 4 bases and J by 2 bases, with 5 bases of the junction left unmatched. Germline V lookup: CDR1 SGHVS, CDR2 FQNEAQ. The CDR3 contains 16 residues. Using its own MiXCR run on the reads, TCRdb lists one record per CDR3 protein. The sample consists of approximately 730,000 distinct CDR3 sequences, around 29% of them appearing once. The chain couples TRBV7-8 to TRBJ2-2; 9 bases fit TRBD1. The sample consisted of cultured CD8+ T cells from PBMCs, taken from culture after CMV antigen stimulation. The sequence came from a human donor in good health (CMV status not recorded). Some clones in this sample may be carry-over from other donors' samples. Written as DNA, the CDR3 is TGTGCCAGCAGCTACCGGACAGGGGTAAACACCGGGGAGCTGTTTTTT. Translating it yields CASSYRTGVNTGELFF.